This T cell receptor (beta chain) was sequenced during a study of T-cell memory formation after mild COVID-19. With constant-segment primers, 5'RACE yielded cDNA libraries of TCR alpha and TCR beta that carried sample barcodes and UMIs. TCRdb re-analysed the 5' RACE reads in MiXCR, keeping a single row per CDR3 protein. The sample gives about 560,000 distinct CDR3 sequences, under 20% of which show up once; more than 10% is in the top ten. Trimming removed 3 bases at V and 0 bases at J, with 9 bases between. This CDR3 has 16 residues. Germline CDR1 LGHDT, CDR2 YNNKEL (reference sequence). The chain employs TRBV3-1 and TRBJ1-6; the D is unclear. The receptor was isolated from an adult woman who had mild COVID-19 (a few samples of this study predate the infection). Cell type and time point are not known. Sequenced: PBMCs or a T cell subset sorted from them (not recorded which). CDR3 sequence: CASSHRGSSYNSPLHF. In DNA, the CDR3 is TGTGCCAGCAGCCATAGAGGGAGCTCCTATAATTCACCCCTCCACTTT. Filled out from reference TRBV3-1 and TRBJ1-6, the complete variable domain reads DTAVSQTPKYLVTQMGNDKSIKCEQNLGHDTMYWYKQDSKKFLKIMFSYNNKELIINETVPNRFSPKSPDKAHLNLHINSLELGDSAVYFCASSHRGSSYNSPLHFGNGTRLTVT.